Listed here are 25 T cell receptor beta chains from one sample, sequenced in a study of cytomegalovirus exposure and HLA in healthy donors. TCRdb's copy holds only in-frame clones and misses some; the assay was immunoSEQ multiplex PCR. The table includes approximately 180,000 clones, about nine tenths detected once. The sample taken for sequencing was PBMCs. The receptors were gathered from a man aged 18-30 years in good health and CMV-seropositive.

V usage is TRBV30 and J usage is TRBJ1-2; no definite D call. V lost 4 bases, J lost 8 bases, and 23 bases lay in between. This CDR3 region has 15 residues. CDR1 and CDR2 from the germline V gene are GTSNPN and SVGIG (reference sequence). CDR3 nucleotides: TGTGCCTGGAATACAGCGGCCCTGCCCCTGAAGGGCTACACCTTC. This sequence encodes CAWNTAALPLKGYTF. Together with reference TRBV30 and TRBJ1-2, the CDR3 gives the full variable domain: SQTIHQWPATLVQPVGSPLSLECTVEGTSNPNLYWYRQAAGRGLQLLFYSVGIGQISSEVPQNLSASRPQDRQFILSSKKLLLSDSGFYLCAWNTAALPLKGYTFGSGTRLTVV.

The chain is built from TRBV18 and TRBJ2-5; D gene unclear. This CDR3 has 13 residues. Trimming stripped 3 bases from V and 2 bases from J, with 7 bases between. The germline V gene has CDR1 KGHSH and CDR2 LQKENI. CDR3 region: CASSPQTQETQYF. The CDR3 DNA is TGTGCCAGCTCACCCCAGACACAAGAGACCCAGTACTTC.

This chain connects TRBV11-2 to TRBJ1-1, with D maybe TRBD1 (6 bases). The CDR3 has 12 amino acids. Germline V lookup: CDR1 SGHAT, CDR2 FQNNGV. Trimming removed 5 bases from V and 8 bases from J, with 12 bases in between. CDR3 nucleotides: TGTGCCAGCAGCCAACAGGGTTCCGAAGCTTTCTTT. Residues: CASSQQGSEAFF.

The V and J genes are TRBV7-6 and TRBJ2-2; no firm D call. V lost 5 bases to trimming and J lost 3 bases, with 4 bases between them. Germline V lookup: CDR1 SGHVS, CDR2 FNYEAQ. CDR3 length: 12 amino acids. CDR3 loop: CASSPYTGELFF. The CDR3 DNA is TGTGCCAGCAGCCCGTACACCGGGGAGCTGTTTTTT.

This chain connects TRBV28 to TRBJ2-7; D not certain. CDR1 and CDR2 from the germline V gene are MDHEN and SYDVKM. Trimming stripped 4 bases from V and 5 bases from J, with 9 bases between. The CDR3 totals 12 residues. This CDR3 reads CASSSQAHEQYF. The CDR3 DNA reads as TGTGCCAGCAGTTCCCAAGCCCACGAGCAGTACTTC.

This chain connects TRBV4-2 to TRBJ2-7; TRBD1 matches 7 bases. CDR3 length equals 16 residues. Germline CDR1 LGHNA, CDR2 YNFKEQ. The ends lost 0 bases at V and 0 bases at J; junction bases unmatched: 5. The CDR3 DNA reads TGTGCCAGCAGCCAAGATCCGGGACAGAGCTCCTACGAGCAGTACTTC. Its translation is CASSQDPGQSSYEQYF.

The chain recombines TRBV27 with TRBJ2-1; possible D gene TRBD2, 6 bases. Germline CDR1 reads MNHEY; CDR2 reads SMNVEV (reference sequence). The CDR3 consists of 16 residues. The V end lost 5 bases, the J end lost 7 bases, and 21 bases lay between the germline ends. The CDR3 sequence: CASSAKPGLGLNEQFF. In DNA form, the CDR3 reads TGTGCCAGCAGTGCCAAACCGGGACTGGGGCTAAATGAGCAGTTCTTC.

V is TRBV6-4 and J is TRBJ2-3; 10 nucleotides match TRBD2. This CDR3 comprises 15 residues. The germline V gene has CDR1 MRHNA and CDR2 SNTAGT. V shed 4 bases and J 5 bases; nucleotides not matched to a gene: 6. The CDR3 nucleotides are TGTGCCAGCAGTGTACTAGCGGGGACAGTAGATACGCAGTATTTT. Its translation: CASSVLAGTVDTQYF.

The chain links TRBV6-5 to TRBJ1-2; 7 bases are shared with TRBD1. Germline loops: CDR1 MNHEY, CDR2 SVGAGI. The V gene end was trimmed by 6 bases and the J gene end by 8 bases; junction bases not matched to a gene: 9. CDR3 size: 13 residues. The CDR3 DNA sequence: TGTGCCAGCAGACCACTCCAGGGGGTGGGCTACACCTTC. It specifies CASRPLQGVGYTF.

This clone was recorded a few times. The chain uses TRBV27 and TRBJ1-6; D is ambiguous. The germline V and J ends were trimmed by 3 bases and 7 bases, with 13 bases remaining between them. The length of the CDR3 is 15 residues. Germline values: CDR1 MNHEY, CDR2 SMNVEV (reference sequence). The DNA of the CDR3 is TGTGCCAGCAGTTTCTCGGGAAGTGTAAATTCACCCCTCCACTTT. Translated, it gives CASSFSGSVNSPLHF.

V and J are TRBV7-9 and TRBJ1-2; maybe TRBD1 (5 bases). Between the trimmed V and J ends, which lost 1 base and 12 bases, there was a span of 12 bases. Germline V gene data show CDR1 as SEHNR and CDR2 as FQNEAQ (reference sequence). The CDR3 length is 12 residues. The CDR3: CASSLVSGSHTF. The CDR3 nucleotides read TGTGCCAGCAGCTTAGTGTCAGGGTCCCACACCTTC.

This clone was seen just once. This chain links TRBV29-1 with TRBJ1-3; perhaps TRBD1 as D (6 bases). The CDR3 has 15 amino acids. Germline CDR1 and CDR2: SQVTM and ANQGSEA. Deletions cut 4 bases from V and 2 bases from J, with 15 bases between. The CDR3 is CSVAPDRGPGNTIYF. The CDR3 DNA reads TGCAGCGTTGCGCCGGACAGAGGGCCTGGAAACACCATATATTTT.

The chain couples TRBV6-5 to TRBJ2-1, with 11 bases identical to TRBD2. Looked up from germline, CDR1 is MNHEY and CDR2 is SVGAGI. The trim removed 2 bases at V and 15 bases at J, leaving 9 bases unmatched. The CDR3 runs 14 residues. The CDR3 loop reads CASSYGLAGGLLFF. The CDR3 DNA reads as TGTGCCAGCAGTTACGGGCTAGCGGGGGGATTACTGTTCTTC.

In the case of this clone: The junction differs from germline at one of its ends, possibly a read error. The V and J genes are TRBV7-7 and TRBJ2-7; D not certain. Germline loops: CDR1 SSHAT, CDR2 FNYEAQ (reference sequence). The CDR3 contains 15 residues. The DNA for the CDR3 is TGTGCTAGCAGCCCTTATTTCATGGCCCAGGACGAGCAGTACTTC. Amino acid sequence: CASSPYFMAQDEQYF.

The chain couples TRBV5-8 to TRBJ1-5, with D perhaps TRBD1 (6 bases). Germline V lookup: CDR1 SGHTS, CDR2 YDEGEE. V dropped 5 bases and J dropped 2 bases, with 11 bases sitting between them. CDR3 length: 14 amino acids. The CDR3 coding sequence is TGTGCCAGCAGGGACCGACAGGGCAATCAGCCCCAGCATTTT. Translating it yields CASRDRQGNQPQHF.

The chain uses TRBV2 and TRBJ1-2, with D possibly matching TRBD1 (6 bases). This CDR3 comprises 14 residues. V was cut by 6 bases and J by 5 bases, with 16 bases left in between. Per germline, CDR1 SNHLY and CDR2 FYNNEI. The CDR3 is CASSDGQPIYGYTF. The CDR3 coding sequence is TGTGCCAGCAGCGATGGACAGCCTATATATGGCTACACCTTC. Using reference TRBV2 and TRBJ1-2 for the parts outside the CDR3, the full variable domain is EPEVTQTPSHQVTQMGQEVILRCVPISNHLYFYWYRQILGQKVEFLVSFYNNEISEKSEIFDDQFSVERPDGSNFTLKIRSTKLEDSAMYFCASSDGQPIYGYTFGSGTRLTVV.

The CDR3 loop is CASTTTGYSGELFF. The DNA for the CDR3 is TGTGCCAGCACCACGACAGGGTACTCCGGGGAGCTGTTTTTT. The chain couples TRBV6-5 to TRBJ2-2; 7 nucleotides line up with TRBD1. In germline, CDR1 is MNHEY, CDR2 SVGAGI. This CDR3 region has 14 residues. V gave up 7 bases and J gave up 6 bases; unmatched junction bases: 8.

The V and J genes are TRBV5-1 and TRBJ2-3; a weak D match, TRBD2 (6 bases). Germline CDR1 and CDR2: SGHRS and YFSETQ. The CDR3 has 14 amino acids. Trimming took off 1 base at V and 4 bases at J, with 10 bases between the two ends. Written as DNA, the CDR3 is TGCGCCAGCAGCTTGACCGGGAGCCCAGATACGCAGTATTTT. It encodes CASSLTGSPDTQYF.

The V gene is TRBV15, the J gene TRBJ2-1; tentatively, D is TRBD2 (5 bases). Germline lookup yields CDR1 LNHNV and CDR2 YYDKDF (reference sequence). The CDR3 covers 14 residues. V gave up 0 bases and J gave up 8 bases, with 11 bases separating them. The DNA of the CDR3 is TGTGCCACCAGCAGAGATGTCACCGGGGATGAGCAGTTCTTC. Translating it yields CATSRDVTGDEQFF.

This chain uses TRBV18 with TRBJ2-5; TRBD1 matches at 8 bases. J lost 6 bases, V lost 1 base, and 7 bases had no gene match. The CDR3 loop spans 15 amino acids. Germline V gene sequence: CDR1 KGHSH, CDR2 LQKENI. CDR3 sequence (DNA): TGTGCCAGCTCACCACGGCAGGGGGCCGCACAGACCCAGTACTTC. This encodes CASSPRQGAAQTQYF.

This clone was observed a few times. The rearrangement joins TRBV30 to TRBJ1-5; D is unresolved. Trimming removed 3 bases at V and 0 bases at J, with 9 bases between. In germline, CDR1 is GTSNPN, CDR2 SVGIG (reference sequence). CDR3 length: 14 amino acids. The CDR3 protein is CAWSELYSNQPQHF. DNA of the CDR3: TGTGCCTGGAGCGAGCTATATAGCAATCAGCCCCAGCATTTT.

The V call is TRBV19, the J call TRBJ2-3; possibly TRBD1 for D (6 bases). V lost 4 bases to trimming and J lost 0 bases, with 11 bases between them. The CDR3 covers 15 residues. Germline assignment: CDR1 LNHDA and CDR2 SQIVND (reference sequence). This CDR3 reads CASSTTGFSTDTQYF. CDR3 DNA: TGTGCCAGTAGTACTACAGGGTTCAGCACAGATACGCAGTATTTT.

The chain is built from TRBV19 and TRBJ1-2; 8 bases are a match to TRBD1. The CDR3 covers 14 residues. Per germline, CDR1 LNHDA and CDR2 SQIVND (reference sequence). Trimming cost V 3 bases and J 5 bases; bases outside gene matches: 5. The CDR3 spells CASSILQGGYGYTF. In nucleotides, the CDR3 is TGTGCCAGTAGTATTCTACAGGGGGGATATGGCTACACCTTC. Full variable domain (outside the CDR3, taken from reference TRBV19 and TRBJ1-2): DGGITQSPKYLFRKEGQNVTLSCEQNLNHDAMYWYRQDPGQGLRLIYYSQIVNDFQKGDIAEGYSVSREKKESFPLTVTSAQKNPTAFYLCASSILQGGYGYTFGSGTRLTVV.

This chain joins TRBV6-1 and TRBJ2-6, with D unresolved. Germline CDR1 is MNHNS and CDR2 is SASEGT. This CDR3 has 15 amino acids. V shed 9 bases and J shed 0 bases, with 12 bases lying between them. This chain's CDR3 is CASCAGLSGANVLTF. The CDR3 region has the DNA TGTGCCAGTTGCGCAGGCCTCTCTGGGGCCAACGTCCTGACTTTC.

The chain is built from TRBV7-2 and TRBJ1-2; D may be TRBD1 (6 bases). CDR3 size: 16 residues. CDR1 and CDR2 from the germline V gene are SGHTA and FQGNSA. The V end was cut by 5 bases, the J end by 4 bases, with 20 bases between. CDR3: CASSPSYGGRTYGYTF. CDR3 in DNA: TGTGCCAGCAGCCCCAGTTATGGGGGCAGAACCTATGGCTACACCTTC.